This T cell receptor (beta chain) comes out of a study of blood T cell repertoires in COVID-19. Study-level background: The origin of the acute and convalescent COVID-19 samples was the United States, Italy and Spain. PBMCs, B-cell-depleted T cells, or T cells were the source of the cDNA or gDNA that made up the material.

Clones were sequenced by immunoSEQ multiplex PCR, and TCRdb holds only the in-frame ones, with some missing. The sample has 200,000 to 250,000 clones; 87% are singletons. This CDR3 contains 12 residues. Trimming took 5 bases from V and 6 from J; bases not matched to a gene: 1. Material: PBMCs or T cells enriched from blood (not recorded which). The source is a woman younger than 45 with acute COVID-19. V gene TRBV12-3 or TRBV12-4 combines with J gene TRBJ1-5, with 7 bases that match TRBD1. This chain's CDR3 is CASSRTGQPQHF. CDR3 nucleotide sequence: TGTGCCAGCAGTAGGACAGGTCAGCCCCAGCATTTT.